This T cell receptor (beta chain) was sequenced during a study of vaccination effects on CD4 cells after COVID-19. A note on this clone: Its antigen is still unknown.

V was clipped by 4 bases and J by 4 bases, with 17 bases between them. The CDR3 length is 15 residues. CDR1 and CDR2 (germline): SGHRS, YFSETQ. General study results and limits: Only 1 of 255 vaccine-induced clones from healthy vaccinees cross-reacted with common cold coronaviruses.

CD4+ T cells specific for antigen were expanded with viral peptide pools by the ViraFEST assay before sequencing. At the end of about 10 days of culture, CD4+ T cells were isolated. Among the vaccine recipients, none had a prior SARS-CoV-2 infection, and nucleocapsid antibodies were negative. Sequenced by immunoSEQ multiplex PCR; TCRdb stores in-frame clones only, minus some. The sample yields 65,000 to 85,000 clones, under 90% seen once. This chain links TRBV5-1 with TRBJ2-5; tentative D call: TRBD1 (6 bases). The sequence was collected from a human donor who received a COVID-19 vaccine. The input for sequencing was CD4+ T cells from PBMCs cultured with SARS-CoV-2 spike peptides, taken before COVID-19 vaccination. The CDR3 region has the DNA TGCGCCAGCAGCCTCCGGGACACAACTTCAGAGACCCAGTACTTC. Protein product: CASSLRDTTSETQYF. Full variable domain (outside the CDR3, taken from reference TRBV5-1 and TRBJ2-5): KAGVTQTPRYLIKTRGQQVTLSCSPISGHRSVSWYQQTPGQGLQFLFEYFSETQRNKGNFPGRFSGRQFSNSRSEMNVSTLELGDSALYLCASSLRDTTSETQYFGPGTRLLVL.